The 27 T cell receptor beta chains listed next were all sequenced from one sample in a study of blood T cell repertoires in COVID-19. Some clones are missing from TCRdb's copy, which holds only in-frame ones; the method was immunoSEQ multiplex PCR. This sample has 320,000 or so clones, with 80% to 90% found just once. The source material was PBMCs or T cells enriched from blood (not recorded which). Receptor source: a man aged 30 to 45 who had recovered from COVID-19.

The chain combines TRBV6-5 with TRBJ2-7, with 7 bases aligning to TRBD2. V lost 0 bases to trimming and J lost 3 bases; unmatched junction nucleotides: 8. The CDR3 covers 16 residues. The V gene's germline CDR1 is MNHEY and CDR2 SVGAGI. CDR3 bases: TGTGCCAGCAGTTACTCGATCGGGCTAGCGGACTACGAGCAGTACTTC. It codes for CASSYSIGLADYEQYF.

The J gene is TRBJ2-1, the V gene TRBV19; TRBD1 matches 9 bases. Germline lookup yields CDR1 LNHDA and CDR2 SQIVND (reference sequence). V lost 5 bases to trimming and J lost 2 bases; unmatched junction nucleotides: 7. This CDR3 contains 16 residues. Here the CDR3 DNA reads TGTGCCAGTAGTCCGCCGGGACAGGGCACCTACAATGAGCAGTTCTTC. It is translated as CASSPPGQGTYNEQFF.

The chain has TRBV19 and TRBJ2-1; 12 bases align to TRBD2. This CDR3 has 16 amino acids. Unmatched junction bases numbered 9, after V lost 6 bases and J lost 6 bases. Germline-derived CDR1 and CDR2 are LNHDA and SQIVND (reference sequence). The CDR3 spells CASRVTSGGSLNEQFF. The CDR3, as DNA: TGTGCCAGTAGGGTGACTAGCGGGGGATCCCTCAATGAGCAGTTCTTC.

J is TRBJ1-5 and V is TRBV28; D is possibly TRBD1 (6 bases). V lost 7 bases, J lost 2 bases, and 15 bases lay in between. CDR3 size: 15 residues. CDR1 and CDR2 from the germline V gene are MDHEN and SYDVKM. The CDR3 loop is CASTRTVRGNQPQHF. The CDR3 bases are TGTGCCAGCACCCGGACAGTAAGAGGCAATCAGCCCCAGCATTTT.

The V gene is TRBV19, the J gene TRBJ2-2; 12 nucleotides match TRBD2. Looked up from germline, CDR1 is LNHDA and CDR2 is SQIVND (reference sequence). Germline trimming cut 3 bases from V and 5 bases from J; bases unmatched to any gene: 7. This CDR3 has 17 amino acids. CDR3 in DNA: TGTGCCAGTAGTATGGCTAGCGGGGGGGCTAGGACCGGGGAGCTGTTTTTT. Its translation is CASSMASGGARTGELFF.

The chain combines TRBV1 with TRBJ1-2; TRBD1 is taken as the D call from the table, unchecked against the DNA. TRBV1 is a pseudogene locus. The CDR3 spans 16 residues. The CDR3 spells CTSSQGSGTGGGGYTF. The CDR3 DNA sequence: TGCACCAGCAGCCAAGGTTCCGGGACAGGGGGCGGTGGCTACACCTTC.

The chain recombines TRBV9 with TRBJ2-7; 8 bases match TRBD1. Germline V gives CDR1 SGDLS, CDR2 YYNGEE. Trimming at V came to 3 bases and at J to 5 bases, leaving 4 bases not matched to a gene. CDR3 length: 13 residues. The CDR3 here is CASSGKQGDEQYF. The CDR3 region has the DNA TGTGCCAGCAGCGGTAAACAGGGGGACGAGCAGTACTTC.

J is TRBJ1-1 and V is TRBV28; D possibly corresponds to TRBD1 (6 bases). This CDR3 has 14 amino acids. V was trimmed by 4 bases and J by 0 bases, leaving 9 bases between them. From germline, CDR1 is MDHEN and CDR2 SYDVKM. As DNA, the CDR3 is TGTGCCAGCAGTTATCAGGGGATGAACACTGAAGCTTTCTTT. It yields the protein CASSYQGMNTEAFF. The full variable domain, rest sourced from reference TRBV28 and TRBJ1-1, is DVKVTQSSRYLVKRTGEKVFLECVQDMDHENMFWYRQDPGLGLRLIYFSYDVKMKEKGDIPEGYSVSREKKERFSLILESASTNQTSMYLCASSYQGMNTEAFFGQGTRLTVV.

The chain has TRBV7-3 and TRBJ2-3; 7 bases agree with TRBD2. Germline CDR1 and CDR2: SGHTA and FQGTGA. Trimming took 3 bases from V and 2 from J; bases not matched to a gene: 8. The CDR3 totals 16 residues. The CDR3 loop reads CASSLRASGVTDTQYF. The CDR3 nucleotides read TGTGCCAGCAGCTTGCGTGCTAGCGGCGTCACAGATACGCAGTATTTT.

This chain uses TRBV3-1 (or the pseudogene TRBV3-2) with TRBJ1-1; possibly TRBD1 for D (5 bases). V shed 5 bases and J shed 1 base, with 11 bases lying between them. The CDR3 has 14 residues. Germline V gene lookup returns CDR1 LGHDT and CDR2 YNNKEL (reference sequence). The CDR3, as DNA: TGTGCCAGCAGCTCAACCGGGGGGAACACTGAAGCTTTCTTT. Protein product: CASSSTGGNTEAFF.

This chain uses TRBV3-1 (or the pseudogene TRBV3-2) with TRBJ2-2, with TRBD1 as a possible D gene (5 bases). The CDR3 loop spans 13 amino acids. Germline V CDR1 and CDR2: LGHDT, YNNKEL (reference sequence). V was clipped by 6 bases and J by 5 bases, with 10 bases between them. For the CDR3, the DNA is TGTGCCAGCAGTGGCAGGGTTACCGGGGAGCTGTTTTTT. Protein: CASSGRVTGELFF.

CDR3 coding DNA: TGTGCCACCAGCAGAGATCGGTATCTACTCTATGGCTACACCTTC. It yields the protein CATSRDRYLLYGYTF. This rearrangement joins TRBV15 to TRBJ1-2; D unclear. This CDR3 has 15 residues. Deletions cut 0 bases from V and 4 bases from J, with 12 bases between. Per the germline V gene, CDR1 is LNHNV and CDR2 is YYDKDF (reference sequence). Complete variable domain (other parts from reference TRBV15 and TRBJ1-2): DAMVIQNPRYQVTQFGKPVTLSCSQTLNHNVMYWYQQKSSQAPKLLFHYYDKDFNNEADTPDNFQSRRPNTSFCFLDIRSPGLGDTAMYLCATSRDRYLLYGYTFGSGTRLTVV.

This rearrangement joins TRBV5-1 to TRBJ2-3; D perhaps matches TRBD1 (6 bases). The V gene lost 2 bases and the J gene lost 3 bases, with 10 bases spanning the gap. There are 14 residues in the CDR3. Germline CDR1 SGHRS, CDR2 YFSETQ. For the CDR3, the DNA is TGCGCCAGCAGCTTCCGGGACACTACAGATACGCAGTATTTT. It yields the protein CASSFRDTTDTQYF. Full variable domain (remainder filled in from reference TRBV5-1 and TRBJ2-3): KAGVTQTPRYLIKTRGQQVTLSCSPISGHRSVSWYQQTPGQGLQFLFEYFSETQRNKGNFPGRFSGRQFSNSRSEMNVSTLELGDSALYLCASSFRDTTDTQYFGPGTRLTVL.

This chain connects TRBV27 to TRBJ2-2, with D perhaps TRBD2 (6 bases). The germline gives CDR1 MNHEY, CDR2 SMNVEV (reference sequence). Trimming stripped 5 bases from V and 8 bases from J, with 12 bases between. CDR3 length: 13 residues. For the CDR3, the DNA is TGTGCCAGCAGTCTACCCGGGGGAGGGGAGCTGTTTTTT. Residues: CASSLPGGGELFF.

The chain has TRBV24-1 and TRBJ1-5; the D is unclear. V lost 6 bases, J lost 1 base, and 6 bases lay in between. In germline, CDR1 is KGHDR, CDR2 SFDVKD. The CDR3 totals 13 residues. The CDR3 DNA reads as TGTGCCACCAGTTTGAGCAGCAATCAGCCCCAGCATTTT. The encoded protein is CATSLSSNQPQHF.

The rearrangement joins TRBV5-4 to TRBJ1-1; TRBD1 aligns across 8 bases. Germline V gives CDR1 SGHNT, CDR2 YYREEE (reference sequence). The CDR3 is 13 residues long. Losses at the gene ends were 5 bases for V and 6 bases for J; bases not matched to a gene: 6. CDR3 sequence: CASSSDRDPEAFF. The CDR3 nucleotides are TGTGCCAGCAGTTCGGACAGGGACCCTGAAGCTTTCTTT.

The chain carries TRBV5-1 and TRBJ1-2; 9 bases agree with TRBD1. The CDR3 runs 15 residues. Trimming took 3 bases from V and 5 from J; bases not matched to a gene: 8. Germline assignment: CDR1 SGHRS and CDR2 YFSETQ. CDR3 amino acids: CASSSTPGQGYGYTF. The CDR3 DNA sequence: TGCGCCAGCAGCTCCACTCCGGGACAGGGTTATGGCTACACCTTC.

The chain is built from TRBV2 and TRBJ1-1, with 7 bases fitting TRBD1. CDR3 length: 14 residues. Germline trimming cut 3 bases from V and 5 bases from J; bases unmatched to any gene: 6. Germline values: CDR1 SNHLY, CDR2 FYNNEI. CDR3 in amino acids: CASSEGQGVTEAFF. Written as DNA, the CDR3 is TGTGCCAGCAGTGAGGGGCAGGGGGTGACTGAAGCTTTCTTT.

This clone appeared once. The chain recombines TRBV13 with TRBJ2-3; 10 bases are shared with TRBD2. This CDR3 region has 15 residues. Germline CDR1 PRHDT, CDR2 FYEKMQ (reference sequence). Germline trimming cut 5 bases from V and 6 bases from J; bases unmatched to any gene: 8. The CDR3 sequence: CASSPGTSVKDTQYF. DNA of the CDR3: TGTGCCAGCAGCCCCGGGACTAGCGTTAAGGATACGCAGTATTTT.

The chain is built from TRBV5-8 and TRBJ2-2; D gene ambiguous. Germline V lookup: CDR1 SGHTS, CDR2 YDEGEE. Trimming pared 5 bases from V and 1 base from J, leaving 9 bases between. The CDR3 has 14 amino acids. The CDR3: CASRKNRNTGELFF. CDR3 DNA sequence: TGTGCCAGCAGGAAAAACAGGAACACCGGGGAGCTGTTTTTT.

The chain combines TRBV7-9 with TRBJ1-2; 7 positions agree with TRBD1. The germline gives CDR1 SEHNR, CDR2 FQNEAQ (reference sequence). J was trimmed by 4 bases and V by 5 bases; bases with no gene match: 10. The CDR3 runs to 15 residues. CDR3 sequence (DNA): TGTGCCAGCAGCGTTAGCGAGGGACAGATCTATGGCTACACCTTC. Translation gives CASSVSEGQIYGYTF. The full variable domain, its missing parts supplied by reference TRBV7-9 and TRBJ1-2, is DTGVSQNPRHKITKRGQNVTFRCDPISEHNRLYWYRQTLGQGPEFLTYFQNEAQLEKSRLLSDRFSAERPKGSFSTLEIQRTEQGDSAMYLCASSVSEGQIYGYTFGSGTRLTVV.

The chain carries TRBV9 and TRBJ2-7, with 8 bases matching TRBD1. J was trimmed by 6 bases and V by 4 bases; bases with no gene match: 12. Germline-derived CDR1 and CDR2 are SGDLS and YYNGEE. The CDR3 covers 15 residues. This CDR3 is CASSRSDRVEGEQYF. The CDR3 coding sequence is TGTGCCAGCAGCAGGTCGGACAGGGTCGAGGGCGAGCAGTACTTC.

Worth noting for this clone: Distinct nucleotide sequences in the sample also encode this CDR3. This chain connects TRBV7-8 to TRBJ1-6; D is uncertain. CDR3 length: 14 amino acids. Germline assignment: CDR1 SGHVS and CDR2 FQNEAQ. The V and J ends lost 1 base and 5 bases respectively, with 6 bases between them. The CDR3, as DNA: TGTGCCAGCAGCTTAGGGCAGGATAATTCACCCCTCCACTTT. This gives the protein CASSLGQDNSPLHF.

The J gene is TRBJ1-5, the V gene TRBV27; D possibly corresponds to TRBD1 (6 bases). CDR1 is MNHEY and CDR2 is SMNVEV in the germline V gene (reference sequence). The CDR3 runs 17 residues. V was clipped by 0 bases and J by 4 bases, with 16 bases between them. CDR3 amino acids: CASSLSIRGRRNQPQHF. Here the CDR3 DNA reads TGTGCCAGCAGTTTATCGATCAGGGGTAGGCGGAATCAGCCCCAGCATTTT.

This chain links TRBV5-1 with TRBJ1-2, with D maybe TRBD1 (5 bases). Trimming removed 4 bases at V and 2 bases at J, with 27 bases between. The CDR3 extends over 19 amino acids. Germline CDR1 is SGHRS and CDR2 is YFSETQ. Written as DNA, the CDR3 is TGCGCCAGCAGCCTTAGGGACTCCGGCAGGGTCTCAGTAAACTATGGCTACACCTTC. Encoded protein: CASSLRDSGRVSVNYGYTF.

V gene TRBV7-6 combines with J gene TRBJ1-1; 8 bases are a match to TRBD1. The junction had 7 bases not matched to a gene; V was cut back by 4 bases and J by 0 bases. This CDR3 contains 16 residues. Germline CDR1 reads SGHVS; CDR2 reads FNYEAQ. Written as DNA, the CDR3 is TGTGCCAGCAGCTCCTCCCCGGACAGGGTGAACACTGAAGCTTTCTTT. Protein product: CASSSSPDRVNTEAFF. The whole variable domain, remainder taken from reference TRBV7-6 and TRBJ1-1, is GAGVSQSPRYKVTKRGQDVALRCDPISGHVSLYWYRQALGQGPEFLTYFNYEAQQDKSGLPNDRFSAERPEGSISTLTIQRTEQRDSAMYRCASSSSPDRVNTEAFFGQGTRLTVV.

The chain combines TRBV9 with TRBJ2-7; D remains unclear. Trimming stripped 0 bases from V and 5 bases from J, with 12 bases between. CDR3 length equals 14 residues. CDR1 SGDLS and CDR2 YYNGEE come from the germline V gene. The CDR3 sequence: CASSVDETIDEQYF. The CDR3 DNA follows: TGTGCCAGCAGCGTAGATGAGACAATCGACGAGCAGTACTTC.